The clone carrying this TCR beta chain was picked up a small number of times. Expressed TCRB transcripts were sequenced after all isolated RNA was converted to cDNA. Produced via immunoSEQ multiplex PCR; TCRdb's table is partial and in-frame only. Of 300,000 to 450,000 clones listed, about 20% are singletons. This specimen comes from a study of beta chain features in type 1 diabetes. Germline CDR1 is SEHNR and CDR2 is FQNEAQ (reference sequence). This CDR3 spans 11 amino acids. Trimming took 1 base from V and 6 from J, leaving 3 bases between them. The authors sorted CD4+ naive, central memory, regulatory and stem cell-like memory cells via CD45RO/CCR7/CD25/CD127/CD95/CD27.

The sequenced sample consisted of naive CD4+ T cells from blood. The chain has TRBV7-9 and TRBJ1-2; the D is unclear. This TCR derives from a woman between 18 and 29 years old in good health. CDR3 protein: CASSLGDGYTF. The CDR3 region has the DNA TGTGCCAGCAGCTTAGGCGATGGCTACACCTTC.